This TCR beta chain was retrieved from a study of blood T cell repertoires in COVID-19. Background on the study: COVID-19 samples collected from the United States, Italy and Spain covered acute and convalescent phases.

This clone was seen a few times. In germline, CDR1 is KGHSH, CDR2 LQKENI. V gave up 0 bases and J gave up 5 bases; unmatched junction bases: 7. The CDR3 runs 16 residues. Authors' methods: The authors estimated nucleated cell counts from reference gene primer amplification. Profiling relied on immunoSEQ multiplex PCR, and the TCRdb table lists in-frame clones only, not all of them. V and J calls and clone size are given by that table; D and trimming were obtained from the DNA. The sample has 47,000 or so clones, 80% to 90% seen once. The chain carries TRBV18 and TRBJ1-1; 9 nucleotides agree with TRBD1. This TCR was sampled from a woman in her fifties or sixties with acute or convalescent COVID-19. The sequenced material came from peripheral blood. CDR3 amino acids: CASSPPTGGARTEAFF. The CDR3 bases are TGTGCCAGCTCACCACCCACAGGGGGCGCGAGGACTGAAGCTTTCTTT. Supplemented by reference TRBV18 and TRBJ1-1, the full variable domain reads NAGVMQNPRHLVRRRGQEARLRCSPMKGHSHVYWYRQLPEEGLKFMVYLQKENIIDESGMPKERFSAEFPKEGPSILRIQQVVRGDSAAYFCASSPPTGGARTEAFFGQGTRLTVV.